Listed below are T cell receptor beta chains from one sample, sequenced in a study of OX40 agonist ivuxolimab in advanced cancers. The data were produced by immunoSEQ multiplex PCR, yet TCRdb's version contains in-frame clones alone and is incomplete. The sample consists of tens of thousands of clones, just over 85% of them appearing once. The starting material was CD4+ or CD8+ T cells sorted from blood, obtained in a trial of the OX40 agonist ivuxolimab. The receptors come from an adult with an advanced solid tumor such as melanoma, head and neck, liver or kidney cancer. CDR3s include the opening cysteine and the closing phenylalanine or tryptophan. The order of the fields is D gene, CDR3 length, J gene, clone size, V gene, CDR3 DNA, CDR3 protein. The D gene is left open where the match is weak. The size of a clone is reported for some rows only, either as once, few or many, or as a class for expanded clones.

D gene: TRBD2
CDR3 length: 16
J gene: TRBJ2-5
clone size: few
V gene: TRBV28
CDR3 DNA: TGTGCCAGCAGTTTACCCCTAGCGGGGGGCCAAGAGACCCAGTACTTC
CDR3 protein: CASSLPLAGGQETQYF

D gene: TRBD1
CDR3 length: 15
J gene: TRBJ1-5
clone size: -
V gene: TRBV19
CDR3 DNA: TGTGCCAGTGCCCGGGACAGAAATAGCAATCAGCCCCAGCATTTT
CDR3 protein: CASARDRNSNQPQHF

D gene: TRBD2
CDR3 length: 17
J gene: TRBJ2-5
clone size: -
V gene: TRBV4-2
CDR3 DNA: TGTGCCAGCAGCCCTGGCTTTAGCGGGGGGATCGATGAGACCCAGTACTTC
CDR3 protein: CASSPGFSGGIDETQYF

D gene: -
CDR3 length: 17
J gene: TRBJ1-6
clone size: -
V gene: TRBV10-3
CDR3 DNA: TGTGCCATCAGTGAGTCGAATGCCCCCCCCTATAATTCACCCCTCCACTTT
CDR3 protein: CAISESNAPPYNSPLHF

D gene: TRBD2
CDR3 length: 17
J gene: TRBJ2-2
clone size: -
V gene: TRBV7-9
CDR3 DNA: TGTGCCAGCAGCTTATGGTTAGCGGGAGGTCGCACCGGGGAGCTGTTTTTT
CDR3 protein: CASSLWLAGGRTGELFF

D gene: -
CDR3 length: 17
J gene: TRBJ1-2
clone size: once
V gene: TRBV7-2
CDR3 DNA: TGTGCCAGCAGCTTAGGCCCTGTTCCGGGTGAGGGGGGTGGCTACACCTTC
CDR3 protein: CASSLGPVPGEGGGYTF

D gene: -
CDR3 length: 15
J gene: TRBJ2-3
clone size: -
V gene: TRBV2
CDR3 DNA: TGTGCCAGCAGTAAAGACGGACACCGCGGAGATACGCAGTATTTT
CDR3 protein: CASSKDGHRGDTQYF

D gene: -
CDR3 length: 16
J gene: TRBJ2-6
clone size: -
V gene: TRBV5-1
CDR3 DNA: TGCGCCAGCAGCTTAAAGGTGGGCTCTGGGGCCAACGTCCTGACTTTC
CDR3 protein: CASSLKVGSGANVLTF

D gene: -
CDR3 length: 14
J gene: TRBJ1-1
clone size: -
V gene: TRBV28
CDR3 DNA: TGTGCCAGCAGTTTACGGGGGTACTACACTGAAGCTTTCTTT
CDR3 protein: CASSLRGYYTEAFF

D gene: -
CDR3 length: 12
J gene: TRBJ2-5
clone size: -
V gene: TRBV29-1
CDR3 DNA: TGCAGCGTTGCAGAATCTCAAGAGACCCAGTACTTC
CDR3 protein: CSVAESQETQYF

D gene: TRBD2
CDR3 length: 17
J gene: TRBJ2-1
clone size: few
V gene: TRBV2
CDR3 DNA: TGTGCCAGCAGCGGACTAGCGGGCAGATATTCCTACAATGAGCAGTTCTTC
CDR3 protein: CASSGLAGRYSYNEQFF

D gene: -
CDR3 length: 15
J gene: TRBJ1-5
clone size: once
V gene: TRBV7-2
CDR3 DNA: TGTGCCAGCAGCCCCTTGGGTTTAAGCAATCAGCCCCAGCATTTT
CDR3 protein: CASSPLGLSNQPQHF

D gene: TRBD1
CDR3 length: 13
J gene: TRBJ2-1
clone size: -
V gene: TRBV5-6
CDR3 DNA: TGTGCCAGCAGCTGGGACAGGGGAGATGAGCAGTTCTTC
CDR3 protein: CASSWDRGDEQFF

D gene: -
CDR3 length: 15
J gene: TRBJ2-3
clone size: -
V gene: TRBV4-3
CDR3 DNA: TGCGCCAGCAGCCTTAGACCCGGAAGCACAGATACGCAGTATTTT
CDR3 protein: CASSLRPGSTDTQYF

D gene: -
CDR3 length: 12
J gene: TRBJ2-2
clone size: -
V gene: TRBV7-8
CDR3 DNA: TGTGCCAGCAGCTTGGTTGAGGGGGAGCTGTTTTTT
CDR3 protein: CASSLVEGELFF

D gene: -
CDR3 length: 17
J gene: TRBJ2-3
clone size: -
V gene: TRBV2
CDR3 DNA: TGTGCCAGCAGTGACGCCTTAGCCGTGACGGGGACAGATACGCAGTATTTT
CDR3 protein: CASSDALAVTGTDTQYF

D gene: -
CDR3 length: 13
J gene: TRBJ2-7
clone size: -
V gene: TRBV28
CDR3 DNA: TGTGCCAGCAGTTCACCGACCCGGTCCGAGCAGTACTTC
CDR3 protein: CASSSPTRSEQYF

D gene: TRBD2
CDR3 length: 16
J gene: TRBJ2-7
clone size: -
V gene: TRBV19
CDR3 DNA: TGTGCCAGTAGTATGGATCAACGGGGGGGGATTTACGAGCAGTACTTC
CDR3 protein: CASSMDQRGGIYEQYF

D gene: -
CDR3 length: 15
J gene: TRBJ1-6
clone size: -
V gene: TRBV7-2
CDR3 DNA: TGTGCCAGCAGCTTTATAGGAGACTATAATTCACCCCTCCACTTT
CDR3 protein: CASSFIGDYNSPLHF

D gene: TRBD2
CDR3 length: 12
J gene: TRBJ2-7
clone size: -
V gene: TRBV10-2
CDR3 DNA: TGCGCCAGCCGGGGGGATCCCTACGAGCAGTACTTC
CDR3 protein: CASRGDPYEQYF

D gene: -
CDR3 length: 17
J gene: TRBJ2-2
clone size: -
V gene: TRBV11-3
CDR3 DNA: TGTGCCAGCAGCGCCTCCTCGGGACACCCGAACACCGGGGAGCTGTTTTTT
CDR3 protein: CASSASSGHPNTGELFF

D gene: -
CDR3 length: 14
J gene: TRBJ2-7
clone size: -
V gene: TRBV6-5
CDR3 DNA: TGTGCCAGCAGTTATCTTGAAGGAGTCGGCGAGCAGTACTTC
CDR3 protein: CASSYLEGVGEQYF